The 29 T cell receptor beta chains given below trace back to one sample, sequenced in a study of T cells in Graves' hyperthyroidism and ophthalmopathy. RNA transcripts were the template for amplifying TCR beta CDR3 regions. The TCR CDR3 was amplified in a first-round RT-PCR using the HTBI primer set. TCRdb re-analysed the multiplex PCR reads in MiXCR, keeping a single row per CDR3 protein. The sample holds 300,000 to 400,000 distinct CDR3 sequences, about 21% seen once. The sample comprised blood. These receptors originate from a woman between 45 and 65 years old with Graves' hyperthyroidism.

In its sample, this clonotype was seen a few times. This chain links TRBV9 with TRBJ1-6, with 7 bases fitting TRBD1. The CDR3 length is 14 residues. V lost 4 bases to trimming and J lost 10 bases; unmatched junction nucleotides: 8. The germline V gene has CDR1 SGDLS and CDR2 YYNGEE. CDR3 DNA: TGTGCCAGCAGCCGACGACAGGGCCAGTCACCCCTCCACTTT. The encoded protein is CASSRRQGQSPLHF.

A few counts support this clonotype. The chain is built from TRBV7-9 and TRBJ1-2; 7 bases are a match to TRBD1. The CDR3 covers 17 residues. The V gene's germline CDR1 is SEHNR and CDR2 FQNEAQ (reference sequence). J lost 4 bases, V lost 6 bases, and 17 bases had no gene match. This CDR3 reads CASSRDRAGASTYGYTF. In DNA form, the CDR3 reads TGTGCCAGCAGTCGCGACAGGGCTGGGGCCTCTACCTATGGCTACACCTTC.

This clonotype was observed many times. This chain connects TRBV20-1 to TRBJ1-1; D not resolved. From germline, CDR1 is DFQATT and CDR2 SNEGSKA (reference sequence). The CDR3 totals 14 residues. Trimming left V 0 bases short and J 4 bases short, with 12 bases between. The CDR3 DNA sequence: TGCAGTGCTAGAGATAACCTCCGAGGCACTGAAGCTTTCTTT. Translated, it gives CSARDNLRGTEAFF.

This clonotype appeared a few times. V and J are TRBV24-1 and TRBJ2-7, with unresolved D. CDR3 size: 11 residues. The V end lost 4 bases, the J end lost 3 bases, and 3 bases lay between the germline ends. Looked up from germline, CDR1 is KGHDR and CDR2 is SFDVKD. The CDR3 sequence: CATSDHYEQYF. CDR3 nucleotides: TGTGCCACCAGTGACCACTACGAGCAGTACTTC.

Ten or more counts support this clonotype. This sequence joins TRBV28 and TRBJ1-6; no reliable D call. Trimming shortened V by 5 bases and J by 10 bases, and 12 bases separated the two germline ends. This CDR3 region has 13 residues. In germline, CDR1 is MDHEN, CDR2 SYDVKM. The CDR3 bases are TGTGCCAGCAGTCTAGCAGGAAACTCACCCCTCCACTTT. As protein: CASSLAGNSPLHF.

This sequence joins TRBV11-2 and TRBJ2-1; 15 bases map to TRBD2. Germline lookup yields CDR1 SGHAT and CDR2 FQNNGV. Unmatched junction bases numbered 11, after V lost 4 bases and J lost 7 bases. The CDR3 has 18 amino acids. The CDR3 DNA sequence: TGTGCCAGCAGCTCCTCCGGACTAGCGGGGGGGCCTATGAATGAGCAGTTCTTC. Protein product: CASSSSGLAGGPMNEQFF.

The sample holds a few counts of this clonotype. The chain joins TRBV5-1 to TRBJ1-2, with 8 nucleotides matching TRBD1. Germline loops: CDR1 SGHRS, CDR2 YFSETQ. Trimming at V came to 2 bases and at J to 7 bases, leaving 7 bases not matched to a gene. The CDR3 has 14 residues. This CDR3 reads CASSLDRGSSGYTF. As DNA, the CDR3 is TGCGCCAGCAGCTTAGACAGGGGTTCGAGTGGCTACACCTTC.

In regard to this clonotype: One end of the junction fails to match germline, which may point to a read error. This rearrangement joins TRBV2 to TRBJ2-6, with a tentative D call TRBD2 (6 bases). The germline CDR1 and CDR2 sequences are SNHLY and FYNNEI. The CDR3 consists of 12 residues. The CDR3 is CASSENTWEALF. CDR3 coding DNA: TGTGCCAGCAGTGAAAATACCTGGGAGGCCCTGTTC.

The sample holds a few counts of this clonotype. The CDR3 reads CSARVGEFQPQHF. The CDR3 coding sequence is TGCAGTGCTAGAGTGGGGGAGTTTCAGCCCCAGCATTTT. The chain links TRBV20-1 to TRBJ1-5; D is possibly TRBD1 (5 bases). The CDR3 runs to 13 residues. Trimming took 1 base from V and 6 from J, leaving 10 bases between them. The germline V gene has CDR1 DFQATT and CDR2 SNEGSKA (reference sequence).

This clonotype was observed a few times. A much larger clone lies a single base off, so this may be a read error. The V gene is TRBV30, the J gene TRBJ2-3; tentative D call: TRBD2 (7 bases). Between the trimmed V and J ends, which lost 2 bases and 4 bases, there was a span of 16 bases. The germline CDR1 and CDR2 sequences are GTSNPN and SVGIG (reference sequence). This CDR3 is built from 15 residues. The CDR3 DNA sequence: TGTGCCTGGAGTTTAGGGGGGGCAAGCGCAGATACGCAGTATTTT. It codes for CAWSLGGASADTQYF.

The CDR3 is CASSAQGGDEQFF. The CDR3 bases are TGTGCCAGCAGTGCCCAGGGTGGGGATGAGCAGTTCTTC. The rearrangement uses TRBV6-1 and TRBJ2-1; TRBD1 is a possible D gene (5 bases). The V gene lost 4 bases and the J gene lost 8 bases, with 12 bases spanning the gap. The CDR3 is 13 amino acids. The germline V gene encodes CDR1 MNHNS and CDR2 SASEGT.

This clonotype appeared many times. The rearrangement links TRBV3-1 to TRBJ2-3; D call uncertain. This CDR3 has 15 residues. Looked up from germline, CDR1 is LGHDT and CDR2 is YNNKEL (reference sequence). The germline V and J ends were trimmed by 2 bases and 5 bases, with 14 bases remaining between them. The CDR3 DNA reads as TGTGCCAGCAGCCAACTGGCCGGGTCCGGAGATACGCAGTATTTT. It specifies CASSQLAGSGDTQYF.

This clonotype has a single count. The CDR3 region has the DNA TGTGCCAGCAGGGGACATCAAACTAATGAAAAACTGTTTTTT. Translation: CASRGHQTNEKLFF. This chain joins TRBV6-2 or TRBV6-3 and TRBJ1-4; D possibly corresponds to TRBD1 (6 bases). Germline V gene data show CDR1 as MNHEY and CDR2 as SVGEGT. With 6 bases removed from V and 1 base from J, the gap between germline ends came to 9 bases. CDR3 length: 14 amino acids.

In its sample, this clonotype was seen many times. CDR3: CASSQVPDSNQPQHF. The CDR3 coding sequence is TGTGCCAGCAGCCAAGTTCCAGATAGCAATCAGCCCCAGCATTTT. V usage is TRBV3-1 and J usage is TRBJ1-5, with D unclear. Trimming took 1 base from V and 0 from J, leaving 7 bases between them. This CDR3 has 15 amino acids. CDR1 and CDR2 from the germline V gene are LGHDT and YNNKEL (reference sequence).

This clonotype came up a few times. This chain connects TRBV20-1 to TRBJ2-7, with D maybe TRBD1 (5 bases). The V end was cut by 2 bases, the J end by 0 bases, with 11 bases between. The CDR3 is made up of 14 amino acids. Germline-derived CDR1 and CDR2 are DFQATT and SNEGSKA (reference sequence). The CDR3 DNA sequence: TGCAGTGCTAGACCGAGACAGCCCTCCTACGAGCAGTACTTC. This translates into CSARPRQPSYEQYF.

This clonotype was counted a few times. This chain connects TRBV5-6 to TRBJ1-2, with D possibly matching TRBD1 (5 bases). The CDR3 covers 13 residues. Germline CDR1 SGHDT, CDR2 YYEEEE. The V and J ends lost 2 bases and 11 bases respectively, with 16 bases between them. This CDR3 is CASSFSGTRWYTF. The CDR3 DNA reads as TGTGCCAGCAGCTTCTCAGGGACGAGATGGTACACCTTC.

There are many counts of this clonotype. This chain joins TRBV7-8 and TRBJ2-7, with TRBD2 identical over 10 bases. The V gene's germline CDR1 is SGHVS and CDR2 FQNEAQ. Trimming removed 5 bases from V and 4 bases from J; junction bases left unmatched: 8. This CDR3 is built from 15 residues. CDR3 bases: TGTGCCAGCAGCGGACCAAAGACTAGCGGGTACGAGCAGTACTTC. Residues: CASSGPKTSGYEQYF.

This clonotype has just a few counts. The genes are TRBV3-1 and TRBJ1-6; D is unresolved. Germline-derived CDR1 and CDR2 are LGHDT and YNNKEL (reference sequence). V was cut by 1 base and J by 10 bases, with 11 bases left in between. This CDR3 is 14 amino acids long. Written as DNA, the CDR3 is TGTGCCAGCAGCCAAGGACAACCAGGCTCACCCCTCCACTTT. Protein product: CASSQGQPGSPLHF.

This clonotype has only a few counts. The gene calls are TRBV29-1 and TRBJ1-2; 7 nucleotides agree with TRBD1. V was clipped by 5 bases and J by 5 bases; unmatched bases: 8. This CDR3 has 13 residues. The V gene's germline CDR1 is SQVTM and CDR2 ANQGSEA. The CDR3 loop is CSVLPRDSYGYTF. Written as DNA, the CDR3 is TGCAGCGTTCTCCCCCGGGACAGTTATGGCTACACCTTC.

For the CDR3, the DNA is TGTGCCAGCAGCCAAACCATAGACGGGGAGACCCAGTACTTC. Translated: CASSQTIDGETQYF. The chain carries TRBV5-4 and TRBJ2-5, with D unresolved. Trimming removed 4 bases at V and 5 bases at J, with 15 bases between. Per germline, CDR1 SGHNT and CDR2 YYREEE (reference sequence). The CDR3 spans 14 residues.

This clonotype was seen ten or more times. This chain joins TRBV28 and TRBJ1-2, with TRBD1 identical over 7 bases. V lost 5 bases to trimming and J lost 4 bases; unmatched junction nucleotides: 10. Germline V gives CDR1 MDHEN, CDR2 SYDVKM. The CDR3 is 15 residues long. The CDR3 DNA reads TGTGCCAGCAGTGCTCCCGGGACAGCCACCTATGGCTACACCTTC. Residues: CASSAPGTATYGYTF.

Many counts were recorded for this clonotype. The chain recombines TRBV20-1 with TRBJ1-2; D is unclear. Looked up from germline, CDR1 is DFQATT and CDR2 is SNEGSKA (reference sequence). This CDR3 contains 15 residues. V was cut by 3 bases and J by 0 bases, with 14 bases left in between. Written as DNA, the CDR3 is TGCAGTGCTAGTGTGGATGCGGGGTCTAACTATGGCTACACCTTC. It translates to CSASVDAGSNYGYTF.

This clonotype was picked up many times. The V and J genes are TRBV12-3 or TRBV12-4 and TRBJ2-1; D might be TRBD2 (6 bases). V shed 7 bases and J shed 12 bases, with 19 bases lying between them. The CDR3 is 13 amino acids. CDR3: CASTNNQVGGQFF. CDR3 DNA: TGTGCCAGCACCAATAATCAGGTGGGAGGGCAGTTCTTC.

The table lists this clonotype with a count of one. J is TRBJ1-4 and V is TRBV2, with a weak D call TRBD1 (5 bases). The V gene's germline CDR1 is SNHLY and CDR2 FYNNEI. The CDR3 spans 14 residues. Trimming took 6 bases from V and 3 from J, leaving 11 bases between them. CDR3 nucleotide sequence: TGTGCCAGCAGGGTCAGGGAGCCTAATGAAAAACTGTTTTTT. It encodes CASRVREPNEKLFF.

The DNA of the CDR3 is TGTGCCAGCAGTTTACCCGGGACAGGGACCTACGAGCAGTACTTC. It is translated as CASSLPGTGTYEQYF. This chain joins TRBV28 and TRBJ2-7, with TRBD1 matching 9 bases. V lost 2 bases, J lost 2 bases, and 4 bases stayed unmatched. Germline V lookup: CDR1 MDHEN, CDR2 SYDVKM. This CDR3 is built from 15 residues. The full variable domain, its missing parts supplied by reference TRBV28 and TRBJ2-7, is DVKVTQSSRYLVKRTGEKVFLECVQDMDHENMFWYRQDPGLGLRLIYFSYDVKMKEKGDIPEGYSVSREKKERFSLILESASTNQTSMYLCASSLPGTGTYEQYFGPGTRLTVT.

This clonotype occurred many times. The CDR3 is CASSERVRDYSYEQYF. The CDR3 DNA reads as TGTGCCAGCAGTGAAAGAGTCCGGGACTACTCCTACGAGCAGTACTTC. V usage is TRBV27 and J usage is TRBJ2-7, with 7 bases fitting TRBD2. Germline loops: CDR1 MNHEY, CDR2 SMNVEV (reference sequence). The CDR3 sequence is 16 residues long. Trimming cost V 5 bases and J 0 bases; bases outside gene matches: 10.

V gene TRBV6-1 combines with J gene TRBJ2-7; perhaps TRBD2 as D (7 bases). Germline CDR1 and CDR2: MNHNS and SASEGT. V lost 7 bases to trimming and J lost 6 bases, with 16 bases between them. This CDR3 is built from 13 residues. CDR3 sequence reads: CASTRRGGGEQYF. CDR3 sequence (DNA): TGTGCCAGCACTCGGAGGGGGGGAGGCGAGCAGTACTTC.

This clonotype showed up many times. V and J are TRBV28 and TRBJ2-7; 10 nucleotides agree with TRBD2. Germline V lookup: CDR1 MDHEN, CDR2 SYDVKM. CDR3 length: 13 amino acids. With V trimmed by 6 bases and J by 4 bases, 3 bases remained unmatched. CDR3 nucleotide sequence: TGTGCCAGCAGACCTAGCGGGAGATACGAGCAGTACTTC. This sequence encodes CASRPSGRYEQYF.

This clonotype has only a few counts. V usage is TRBV12-3 or TRBV12-4 and J usage is TRBJ1-2; D is undetermined. This CDR3 is 13 amino acids long. V lost 6 bases to trimming and J lost 8 bases, with 16 bases between them. CDR3 amino acids: CASRGGWGGGYTF. The CDR3 nucleotides read TGTGCCAGCAGAGGTGGGTGGGGAGGAGGCTACACCTTC.